The following is a TCR beta chain sequence with its context. These data belong to a study of T cell changes during pregnancy in multiple sclerosis. TCRdb keeps only in-frame clones here, not all; method: immunoSEQ multiplex PCR. The sample includes about 38,000 clones, 92% of them seen just once. J lost 5 bases, V lost 4 bases, and 7 bases had no gene match. The CDR3 spans 16 residues. The V gene's germline CDR1 is MNHNS and CDR2 SASEGT. This receptor was taken from a female donor with multiple sclerosis, enrolled in a pregnancy study. V usage is TRBV6-1 and J usage is TRBJ2-1, with TRBD1 identical over 11 bases. Sample: CD8+ T cells from peripheral blood mononuclear cells, taken in the third trimester of pregnancy. The CDR3 protein is CASSAARTGGHNEQFF. Written as DNA, the CDR3 is TGTGCCAGCAGTGCAGCTAGGACAGGGGGCCACAATGAGCAGTTCTTC.